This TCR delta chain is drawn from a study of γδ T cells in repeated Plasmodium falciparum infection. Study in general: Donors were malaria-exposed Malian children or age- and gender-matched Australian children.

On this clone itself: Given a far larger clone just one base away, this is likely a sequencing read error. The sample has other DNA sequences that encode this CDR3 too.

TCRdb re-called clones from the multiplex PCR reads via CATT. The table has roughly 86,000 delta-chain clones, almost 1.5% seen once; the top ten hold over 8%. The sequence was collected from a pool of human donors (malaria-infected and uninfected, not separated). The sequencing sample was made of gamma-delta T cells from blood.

The CDR3 spells CAFSGGGYSYTDKLIF. The CDR3 bases are TGCGCCTTTAGCGGAGGGGGATACTCCTACACCGATAAACTCATCTTT. J is TRDJ1 and V is TRDV3; 9 nucleotides match TRDD3. Here the J gene came from matching the DNA to germline, since TCRdb omits it. The CDR3 runs 16 residues. Germline CDR1 reads TVYSNPD; CDR2 reads GDNSRS (reference sequence).